The clone carrying this T cell receptor beta chain was detected once. The authors' processing: How many nucleated cells were present was estimated from reference gene primer amplification. Libraries were prepared by immunoSEQ multiplex PCR; TCRdb keeps only in-frame clonotypes and omits some of them. V and J calls and clone size come straight from that table; D and trimming were deduced from the DNA. The table records about 20,000 clones, approximately 90% of them present only once. The sample belongs to a study of blood T cell repertoires in COVID-19. There are 17 residues in the CDR3. V was pared by 0 bases and J by 5 bases, with 11 bases of the junction left unmatched. Germline V gene sequence: CDR1 SGHRS, CDR2 YFSETQ.

This TCR was sampled from a human donor in a cohort sampled during active COVID-19. The V and J genes are TRBV5-1 and TRBJ1-1; the match to TRBD1 covers 9 bases. The sequencing input was peripheral blood. The CDR3 reads CASSLARDRGRPTEAFF. The DNA of the CDR3 is TGCGCCAGCAGCTTGGCCCGCGACAGGGGGAGGCCGACTGAAGCTTTCTTT.